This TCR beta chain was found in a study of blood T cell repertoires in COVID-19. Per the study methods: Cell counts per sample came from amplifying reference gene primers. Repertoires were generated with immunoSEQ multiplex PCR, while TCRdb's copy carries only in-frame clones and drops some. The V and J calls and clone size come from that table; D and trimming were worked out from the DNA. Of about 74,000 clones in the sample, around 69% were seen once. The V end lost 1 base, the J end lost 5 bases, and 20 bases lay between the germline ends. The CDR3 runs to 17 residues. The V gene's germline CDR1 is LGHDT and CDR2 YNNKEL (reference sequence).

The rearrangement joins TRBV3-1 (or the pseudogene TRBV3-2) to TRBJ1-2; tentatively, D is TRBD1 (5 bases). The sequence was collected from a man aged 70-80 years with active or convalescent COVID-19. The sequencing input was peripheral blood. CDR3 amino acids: CASSQGGTSPLGYGYTF. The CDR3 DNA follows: TGTGCCAGCAGCCAAGGCGGGACTTCGCCCCTAGGGTATGGCTACACCTTC.